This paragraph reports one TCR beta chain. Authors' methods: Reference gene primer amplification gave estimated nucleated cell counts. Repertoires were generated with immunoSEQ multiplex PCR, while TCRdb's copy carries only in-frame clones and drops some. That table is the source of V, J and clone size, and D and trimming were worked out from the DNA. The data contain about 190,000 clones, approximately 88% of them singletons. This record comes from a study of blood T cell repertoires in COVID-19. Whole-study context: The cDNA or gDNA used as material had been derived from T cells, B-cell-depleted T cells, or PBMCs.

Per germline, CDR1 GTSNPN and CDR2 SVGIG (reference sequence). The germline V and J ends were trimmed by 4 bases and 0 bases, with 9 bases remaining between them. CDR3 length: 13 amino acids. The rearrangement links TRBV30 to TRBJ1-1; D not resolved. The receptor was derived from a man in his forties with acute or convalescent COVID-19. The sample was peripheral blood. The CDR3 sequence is CAWMPSMNTEAFF. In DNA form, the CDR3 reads TGTGCCTGGATGCCGAGTATGAACACTGAAGCTTTCTTT.